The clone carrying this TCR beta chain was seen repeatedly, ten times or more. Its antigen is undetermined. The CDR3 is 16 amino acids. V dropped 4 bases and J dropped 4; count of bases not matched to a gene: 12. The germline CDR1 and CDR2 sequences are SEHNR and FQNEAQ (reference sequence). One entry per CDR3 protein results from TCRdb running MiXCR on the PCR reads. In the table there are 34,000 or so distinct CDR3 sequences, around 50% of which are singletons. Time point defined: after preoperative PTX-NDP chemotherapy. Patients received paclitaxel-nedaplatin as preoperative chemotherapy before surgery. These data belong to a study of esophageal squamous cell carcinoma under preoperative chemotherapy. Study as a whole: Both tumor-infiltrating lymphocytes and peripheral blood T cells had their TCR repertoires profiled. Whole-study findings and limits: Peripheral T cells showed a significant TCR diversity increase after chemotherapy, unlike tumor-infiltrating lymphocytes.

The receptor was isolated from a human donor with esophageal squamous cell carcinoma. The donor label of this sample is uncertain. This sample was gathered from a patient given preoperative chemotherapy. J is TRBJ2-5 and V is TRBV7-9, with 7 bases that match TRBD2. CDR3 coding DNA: TGTGCCAGCAGCTCCGCCGTGCGGGGAGGGGCAGAGACCCAGTACTTC. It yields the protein CASSSAVRGGAETQYF.